This T cell receptor (beta chain) derives from a study of metastatic and nonmetastatic thyroid tumors. As for the study in general: Repertoire data that came from the blood and tumor or nodule tissue of malignant and benign thyroid patients were compared.

The ends were cut back, 6 bases at V and 1 base at J, with 10 bases in the middle. The CDR3 totals 14 residues. In germline, CDR1 is MNHNS, CDR2 SASEGT. Thyroid surgery was performed in patients who had received no treatment beforehand. To note about this clone: Its antigen is not known.

Overall study results and limits: When malignant thyroid tumors were compared with benign nodules, TCR beta diversity was reportedly significantly higher in the malignant tumors. This held in both blood and tumor samples.

MiXCR re-clonotyped the PCR reads for TCRdb. The profile shows roughly 4,900 clones, about 22% of them singletons. The chain recombines TRBV6-1 with TRBJ1-3, with D perhaps TRBD1 (6 bases). The material sequenced was adjacent normal tissue. The TCR sequence derives from a female donor with papillary thyroid cancer or a benign thyroid nodule (not recorded which). Some clones in this sample may be carry-over from other donors' samples. The CDR3 nucleotides are TGTGCCAGCAGAACAGGGTATTCTGGAAACACCATATATTTT. It is translated as CASRTGYSGNTIYF.